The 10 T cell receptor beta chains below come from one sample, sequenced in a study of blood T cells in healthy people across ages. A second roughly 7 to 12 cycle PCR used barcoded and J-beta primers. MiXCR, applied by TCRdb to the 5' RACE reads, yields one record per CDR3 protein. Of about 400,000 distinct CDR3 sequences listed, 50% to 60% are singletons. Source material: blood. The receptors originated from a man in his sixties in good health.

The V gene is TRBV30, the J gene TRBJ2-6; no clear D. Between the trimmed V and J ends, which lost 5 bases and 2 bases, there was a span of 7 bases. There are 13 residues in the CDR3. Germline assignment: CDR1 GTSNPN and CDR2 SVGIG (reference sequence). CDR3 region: CAWAHAGANVLTF. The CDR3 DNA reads TGTGCCTGGGCTCACGCTGGGGCCAACGTCCTGACTTTC.

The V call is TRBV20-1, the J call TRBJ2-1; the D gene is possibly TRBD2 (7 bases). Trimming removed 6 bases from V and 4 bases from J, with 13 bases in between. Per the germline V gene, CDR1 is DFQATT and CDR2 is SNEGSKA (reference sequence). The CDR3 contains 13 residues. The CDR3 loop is CSAVGGLYNEQFF. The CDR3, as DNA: TGCAGTGCGGTGGGGGGGCTTTACAATGAGCAGTTCTTC.

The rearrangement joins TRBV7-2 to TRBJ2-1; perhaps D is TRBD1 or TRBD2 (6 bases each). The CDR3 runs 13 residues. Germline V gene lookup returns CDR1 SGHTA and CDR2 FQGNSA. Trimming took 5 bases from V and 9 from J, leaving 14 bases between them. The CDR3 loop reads CASSGIRGREQFF. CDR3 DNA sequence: TGTGCCAGCAGCGGGATTCGGGGGCGTGAGCAGTTCTTC.

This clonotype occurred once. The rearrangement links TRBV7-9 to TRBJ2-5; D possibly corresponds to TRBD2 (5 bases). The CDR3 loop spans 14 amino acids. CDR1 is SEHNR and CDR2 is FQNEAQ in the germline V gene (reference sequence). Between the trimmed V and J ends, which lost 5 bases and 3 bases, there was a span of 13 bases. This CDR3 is CASSRRESKETQYF. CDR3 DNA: TGTGCCAGCAGCCGTCGGGAATCGAAAGAGACCCAGTACTTC.

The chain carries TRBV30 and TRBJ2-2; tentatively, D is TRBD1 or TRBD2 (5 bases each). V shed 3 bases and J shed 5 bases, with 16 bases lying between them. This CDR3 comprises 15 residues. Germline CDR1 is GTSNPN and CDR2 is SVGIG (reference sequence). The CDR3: CAWRPGPTSTGELFF. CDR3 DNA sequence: TGTGCCTGGAGACCGGGACCTACTTCGACCGGGGAGCTGTTTTTT.

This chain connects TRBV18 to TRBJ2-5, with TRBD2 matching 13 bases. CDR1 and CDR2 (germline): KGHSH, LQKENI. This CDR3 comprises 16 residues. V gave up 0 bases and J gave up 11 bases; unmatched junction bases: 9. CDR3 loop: CASSPPGLAGPREQYF. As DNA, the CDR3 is TGTGCCAGCTCACCACCGGGACTAGCGGGACCCAGGGAGCAGTACTTC.

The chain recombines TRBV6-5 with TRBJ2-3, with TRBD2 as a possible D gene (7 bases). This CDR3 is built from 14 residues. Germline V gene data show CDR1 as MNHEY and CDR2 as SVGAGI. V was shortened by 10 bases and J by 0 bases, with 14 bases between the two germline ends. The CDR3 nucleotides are TGTGCCATTGCGGGGGCAGGGAGCACAGATACGCAGTATTTT. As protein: CAIAGAGSTDTQYF.

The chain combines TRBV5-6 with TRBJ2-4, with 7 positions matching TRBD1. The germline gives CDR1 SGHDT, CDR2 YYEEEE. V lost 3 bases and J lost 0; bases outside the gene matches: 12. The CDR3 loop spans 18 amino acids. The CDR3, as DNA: TGTGCCAGCAGCTACCACAGGGGAACGGCTTTAGCCAAAAACATTCAGTACTTC. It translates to CASSYHRGTALAKNIQYF.

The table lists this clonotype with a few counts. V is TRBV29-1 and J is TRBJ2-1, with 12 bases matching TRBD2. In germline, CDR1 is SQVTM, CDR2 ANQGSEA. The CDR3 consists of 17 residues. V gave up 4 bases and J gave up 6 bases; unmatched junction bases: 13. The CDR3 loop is CSVVERLAGGPGNEQFF. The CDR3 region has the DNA TGCAGCGTTGTGGAACGGCTAGCGGGAGGGCCGGGCAATGAGCAGTTCTTC.

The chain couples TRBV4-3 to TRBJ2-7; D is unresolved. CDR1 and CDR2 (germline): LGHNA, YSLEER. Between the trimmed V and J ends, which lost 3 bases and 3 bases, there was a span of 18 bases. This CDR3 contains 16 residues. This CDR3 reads CASSHTRKGALYEQYF. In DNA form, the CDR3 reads TGCGCCAGCAGCCATACAAGGAAGGGTGCCCTCTACGAGCAGTACTTC.